The clone carrying this TCR beta chain was picked up many times. Its specificity is not known. There are 13 residues in the CDR3. The V gene lost 3 bases and the J gene lost 0 bases, with 3 bases spanning the gap. Germline V gene data show CDR1 as MDHEN and CDR2 as SYDVKM. This specimen comes from a study of CD8 T cells in ankylosing spondylitis. Using quantitative 5'-RACE with molecular barcodes, the authors made TCR beta libraries. MiXCR, applied by TCRdb to the 5' RACE reads, yields one record per CDR3 protein. The repertoire holds fewer than 400,000 distinct CDR3 sequences, with roughly 8% as singletons. Whole-study results and caveats: Among TCR beta sequences, a motif of several highly homologous variants appeared characteristic of ankylosing spondylitis blood. Some motif variants were previously reported in reactive arthritis synovial fluid and blood. According to the report, clones linked to the disease were significantly enriched in matched synovial fluid samples taken from ankylosing spondylitis patients.

The clonotype originates from a male donor with ankylosing spondylitis. Material: blood, either unsorted or a sorted T cell fraction (not recorded which). The chain is built from TRBV28 and TRBJ2-1; D call uncertain. The CDR3 DNA sequence: TGTGCCAGCAGTTTTTACTCCTACAATGAGCAGTTCTTC. Translation: CASSFYSYNEQFF.